The entry below gives a single T cell receptor (beta chain) sequence along with its context. The antigen is unknown. This specimen belongs to a study of OX40 agonist ivuxolimab in advanced cancers. The overall study: While on treatment, patients had intravenous ivuxolimab at 0.01 to 10 mg/kg every 2 weeks. The group had a mean age of about 64 years, ranged from roughly 20 to 80, and was 80% to 90% male. General study results and limits: Some of the nonresponding patients also showed low levels of normalized T-cell clonal expansion.

This table comes from immunoSEQ multiplex PCR, and its TCRdb copy is limited to in-frame clones, with some not included. The sample shows tens of thousands of clones, approximately 81% of them seen only once. Source: CD4+ or CD8+ T cells sorted from blood, taken in a trial of the OX40 agonist ivuxolimab. The sequence derives from an adult with an advanced solid tumor such as melanoma, head and neck, liver or kidney cancer.

The CDR3 region has the DNA TGTGCCAGCATCGGACGGACTAACTCTGGAAACACCATATATTTT. This sequence encodes CASIGRTNSGNTIYF. The chain combines TRBV28 with TRBJ1-3; no clear D gene. CDR3 length: 15 amino acids. V lost 7 bases, J lost 0 bases, and 13 bases lay in between. Per the germline V gene, CDR1 is MDHEN and CDR2 is SYDVKM.